These 5 T cell receptor beta chains were all obtained from the same sample, sequenced in a study of T cell responses to AZD1222 COVID-19 vaccine. TCRdb's table, derived via immunoSEQ multiplex PCR, lists solely in-frame clones and lacks some. The top ten clones hold 10% of a sample with just under 90,000 clones, around 88% of them seen once. The material was peripheral blood, obtained on day 0 of MenACWY control vaccination. These receptors came from an adult in good health.

The chain joins TRBV27 to TRBJ1-5, with D maybe TRBD1 (5 bases). The germline V and J ends were trimmed by 5 bases and 15 bases, with 20 bases remaining between them. This CDR3 has 13 amino acids. CDR1 is MNHEY, CDR2 SMNVEV, per germline (reference sequence). The CDR3: CASSPPGGRVAHF. CDR3 DNA: TGTGCCAGCAGTCCCCCCGGGGGGAGGGTTGCGCATTTT.

The chain couples TRBV2 to TRBJ1-2, with TRBD1 identical over 7 bases. CDR1 is SNHLY and CDR2 is FYNNEI in the germline V gene. Germline trimming cut 9 bases from V and 3 bases from J; bases unmatched to any gene: 10. The CDR3 contains 14 residues. The CDR3 is CASGGDRVDYGYTF. CDR3 nucleotides: TGTGCCAGTGGAGGCGACAGGGTGGACTATGGCTACACCTTC.

The rearrangement uses TRBV6-1 and TRBJ2-2; D is unresolved. Germline V gene lookup returns CDR1 MNHNS and CDR2 SASEGT. The CDR3 covers 15 residues. Trimming pared 2 bases from V and 4 bases from J, leaving 11 bases between. The DNA of the CDR3 is TGTGCCAGCAGTGAATCTCGACGTAGCACCGGGGAGCTGTTTTTT. This sequence encodes CASSESRRSTGELFF.

The DNA for the CDR3 is TGTGCCTGGAGTGTTTCTTTTTCCAATGAGCAGTTCTTC. Amino acid sequence: CAWSVSFSNEQFF. The chain is built from TRBV30 and TRBJ2-1; D gene uncertain. Between the trimmed V and J ends, which lost 0 bases and 6 bases, there was a span of 9 bases. CDR1 and CDR2 (germline): GTSNPN, SVGIG (reference sequence). The CDR3 has 13 amino acids.

The chain is built from TRBV6-5 and TRBJ1-4; 9 nucleotides line up with TRBD1. V trimming: 6 bases; J trimming: 4 bases; junction bases outside the gene matches: 6. The CDR3 sequence is 15 residues long. Germline values: CDR1 MNHEY, CDR2 SVGAGI. In DNA, the CDR3 is TGTGCCAGCAGCCACCGGACAGGGGATAATGAAAAACTGTTTTTT. Residues: CASSHRTGDNEKLFF.